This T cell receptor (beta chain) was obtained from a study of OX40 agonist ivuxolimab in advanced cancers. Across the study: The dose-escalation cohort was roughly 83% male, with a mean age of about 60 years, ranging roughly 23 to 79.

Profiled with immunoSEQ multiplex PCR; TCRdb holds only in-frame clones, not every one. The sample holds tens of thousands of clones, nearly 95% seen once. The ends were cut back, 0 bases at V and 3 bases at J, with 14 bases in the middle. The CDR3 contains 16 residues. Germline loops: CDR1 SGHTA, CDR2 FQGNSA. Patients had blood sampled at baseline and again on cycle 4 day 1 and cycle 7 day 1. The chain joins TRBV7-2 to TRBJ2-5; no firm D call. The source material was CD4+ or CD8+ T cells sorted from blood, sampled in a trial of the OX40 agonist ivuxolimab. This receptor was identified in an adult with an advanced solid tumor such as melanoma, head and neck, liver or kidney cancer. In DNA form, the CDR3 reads TGTGCCAGCAGCTTAGCGGAATCTAGGCCTGAAGAGACCCAGTACTTC. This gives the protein CASSLAESRPEETQYF.